The present T cell receptor (beta chain) was sequenced within a study of T cell repertoires in cytomegalovirus infection. Across the whole study: Both a matching HLA type and CMV infection were indicated by public TCR beta signatures. Study results and limitations: Clonotype analysis showed dominance of the ex vivo response by HLA-C-restricted CMV-specific TCR beta clonotypes. Cumulative frequency (of public TCR beta family members) identified carriers of CMV plus the relevant HLA.

TCRdb recomputed calls from the reads with MiXCR, one row per CDR3 protein. The sample lists approximately 500,000 distinct CDR3 sequences; approximately 15% were seen once. This clonotype was recorded at least ten times. Its specificity is unknown. V was cut by 1 base and J by 0 bases, with 17 bases left in between. Per germline, CDR1 SGHDT and CDR2 YYEEEE. The CDR3 length is 18 residues. This TCR came from a human donor in good health (CMV status not recorded). Some clones in this sample may be carry-over from other donors' samples. The sample was CD8+ T cells from PBMCs. The gene calls are TRBV5-6 and TRBJ1-5, with D tentatively TRBD1 (6 bases). The CDR3 loop is CASSLSTGHTFSNQPQHF. In DNA, the CDR3 is TGTGCCAGCAGCTTGAGCACGGGACACACCTTTAGCAATCAGCCCCAGCATTTT.